This TCR beta chain was sequenced for a study of OX40 agonist ivuxolimab in advanced cancers. Study context: Prior anti-PD-1, anti-PD-L1 or anti-CTLA-4 therapy did not bar entry, and about 40% had some.

Produced via immunoSEQ multiplex PCR; TCRdb's table is partial and in-frame only. The sample has about 28,000 clones, approximately 83% seen once. This CDR3 has 14 amino acids. Looked up from germline, CDR1 is WSHSY and CDR2 is SAAADI. The V and J ends lost 0 bases and 1 base respectively, with 4 bases between them. Blood specimens came from baseline, cycle 4 day 1, and cycle 7 day 1. The chain employs TRBV10-2 and TRBJ1-5; unclear D gene. The sample here was CD4+ or CD8+ T cells sorted from blood, taken in a trial of the OX40 agonist ivuxolimab. This clonotype was sampled from an adult with an advanced solid tumor such as melanoma, head and neck, liver or kidney cancer. CDR3: CASSESGSNQPQHF. CDR3 in DNA: TGCGCCAGCAGTGAGTCGGGGAGCAATCAGCCCCAGCATTTT.